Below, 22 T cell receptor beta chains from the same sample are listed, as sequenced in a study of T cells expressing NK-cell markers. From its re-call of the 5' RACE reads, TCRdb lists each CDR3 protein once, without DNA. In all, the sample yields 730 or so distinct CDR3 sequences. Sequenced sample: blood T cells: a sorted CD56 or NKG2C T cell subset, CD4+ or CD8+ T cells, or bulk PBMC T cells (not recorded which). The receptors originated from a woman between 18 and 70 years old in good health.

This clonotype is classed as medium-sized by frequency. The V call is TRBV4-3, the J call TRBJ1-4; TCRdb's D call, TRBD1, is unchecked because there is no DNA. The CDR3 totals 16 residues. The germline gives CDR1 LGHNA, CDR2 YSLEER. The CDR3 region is CASSQDHGTGSEKLFF.

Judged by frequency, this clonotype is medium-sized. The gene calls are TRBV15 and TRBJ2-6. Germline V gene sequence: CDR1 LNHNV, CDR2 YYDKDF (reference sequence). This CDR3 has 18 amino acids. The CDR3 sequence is CATSRDDDVGSGANVLTF.

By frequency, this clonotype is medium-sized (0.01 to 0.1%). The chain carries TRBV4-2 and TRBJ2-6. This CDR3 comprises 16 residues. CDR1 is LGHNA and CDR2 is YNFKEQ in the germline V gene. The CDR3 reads CASSQAGSSGANVLTF.

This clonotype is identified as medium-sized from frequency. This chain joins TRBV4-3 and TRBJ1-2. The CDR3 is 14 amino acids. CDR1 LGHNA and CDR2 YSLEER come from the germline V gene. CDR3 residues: CASSPRLGVSGYTF.

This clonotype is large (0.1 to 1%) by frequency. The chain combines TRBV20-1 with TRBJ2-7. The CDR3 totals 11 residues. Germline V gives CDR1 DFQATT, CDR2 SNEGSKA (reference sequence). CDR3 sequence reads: CSARDDYEQYF.

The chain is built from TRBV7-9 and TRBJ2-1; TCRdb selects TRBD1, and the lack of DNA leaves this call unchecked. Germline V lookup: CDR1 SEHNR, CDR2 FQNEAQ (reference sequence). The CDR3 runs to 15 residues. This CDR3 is CASKTGGTGDNEQFF.

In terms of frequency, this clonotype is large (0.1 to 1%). CDR3 sequence reads: CASSQDAGSSGNTIYF. The chain couples TRBV4-3 to TRBJ1-3. Per the germline V gene, CDR1 is LGHNA and CDR2 is YSLEER. CDR3 length: 16 amino acids.

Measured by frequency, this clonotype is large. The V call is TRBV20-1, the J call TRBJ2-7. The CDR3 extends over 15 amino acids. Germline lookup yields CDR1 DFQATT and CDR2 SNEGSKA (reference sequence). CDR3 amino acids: CSARDAGSEYYEQYF.

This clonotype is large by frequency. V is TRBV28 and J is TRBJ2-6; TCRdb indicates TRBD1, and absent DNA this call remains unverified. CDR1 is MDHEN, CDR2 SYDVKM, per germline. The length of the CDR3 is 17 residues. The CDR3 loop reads CASSAGPEYSGANVLTF.

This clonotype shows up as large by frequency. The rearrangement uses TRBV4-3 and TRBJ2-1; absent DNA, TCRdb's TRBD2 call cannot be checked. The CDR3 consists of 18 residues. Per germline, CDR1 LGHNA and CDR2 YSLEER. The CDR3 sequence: CASSQDGELAGGYNEQFF.

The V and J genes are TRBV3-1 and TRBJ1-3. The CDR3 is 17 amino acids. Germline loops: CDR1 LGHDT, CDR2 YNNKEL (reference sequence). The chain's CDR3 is CASSQGDGVYSGNTIYF.

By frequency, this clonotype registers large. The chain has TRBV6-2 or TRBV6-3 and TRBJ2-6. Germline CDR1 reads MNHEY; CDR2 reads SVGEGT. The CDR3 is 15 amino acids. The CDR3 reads CASSYQNSGANVLTF.

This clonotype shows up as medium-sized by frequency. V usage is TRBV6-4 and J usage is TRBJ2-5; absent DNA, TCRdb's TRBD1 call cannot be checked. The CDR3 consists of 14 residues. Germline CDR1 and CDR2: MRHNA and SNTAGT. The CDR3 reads CASSERGGQETQYF.

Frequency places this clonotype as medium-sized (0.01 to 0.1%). The CDR3 loop reads CASSQEWGASQPQHF. The chain carries TRBV4-3 and TRBJ1-5; TCRdb outputs TRBD1, but without DNA this stays unchecked. The length of the CDR3 is 15 residues. Germline V CDR1 and CDR2: LGHNA, YSLEER.

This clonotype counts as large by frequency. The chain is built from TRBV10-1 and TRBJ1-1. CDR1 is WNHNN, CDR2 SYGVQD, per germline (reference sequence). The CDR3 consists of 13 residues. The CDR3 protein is CASSEREATEAFF.

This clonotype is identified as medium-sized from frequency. CDR3: CASSNNPPDRVETQYF. This chain joins TRBV6-5 and TRBJ2-5; TCRdb names TRBD1, which stays unverified in the absence of DNA. CDR1 MNHEY and CDR2 SVGAGI come from the germline V gene. The CDR3 has 16 amino acids.

CDR3 protein: CSAKGLADYNEQFF. This chain links TRBV29-1 with TRBJ2-1; as DNA is missing, the TRBD2 call by TCRdb cannot be tested. There are 14 residues in the CDR3. Looked up from germline, CDR1 is SQVTM and CDR2 is ANQGSEA.

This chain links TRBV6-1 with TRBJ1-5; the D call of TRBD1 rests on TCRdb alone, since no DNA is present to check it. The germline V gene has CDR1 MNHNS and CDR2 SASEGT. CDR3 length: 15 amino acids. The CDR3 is CASSPPPGYNQPQHF.

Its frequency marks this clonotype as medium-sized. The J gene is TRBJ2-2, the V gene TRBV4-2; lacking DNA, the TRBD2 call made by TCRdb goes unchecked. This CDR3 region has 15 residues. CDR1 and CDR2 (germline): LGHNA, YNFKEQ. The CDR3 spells CASSQLAEGNRELFF.

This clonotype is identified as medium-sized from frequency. CDR3 region: CASSLLAGGPNEQFF. The genes are TRBV6-2 or TRBV6-3 and TRBJ2-1; the D gene TCRdb calls, TRBD2, cannot be checked with no DNA. CDR3 length: 15 residues. CDR1 MNHEY and CDR2 SVGEGT come from the germline V gene.

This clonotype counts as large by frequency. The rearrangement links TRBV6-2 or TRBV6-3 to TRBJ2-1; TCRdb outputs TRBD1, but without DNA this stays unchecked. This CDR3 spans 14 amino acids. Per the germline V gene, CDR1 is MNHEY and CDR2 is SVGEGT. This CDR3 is CASSPGTGVNEQFF.

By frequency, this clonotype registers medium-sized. This CDR3 is CSARLDRAYNEQFF. The chain links TRBV20-1 to TRBJ2-1; as DNA is missing, the TRBD1 call by TCRdb cannot be tested. Per germline, CDR1 DFQATT and CDR2 SNEGSKA (reference sequence). The CDR3 extends over 14 amino acids.